This TCR beta chain was recorded in a study of T-cell reconstitution after alpha-beta-depleted transplantation in children. This clonotype was observed a handful of times. Unique molecular identifiers were used to barcode this TCRbeta library. One entry per CDR3 protein, called by TCRdb with MiXCR from the PCR reads. The data hold 250,000 to 300,000 distinct CDR3 sequences, with more than 9% observed a single time. Deletions cut 4 bases from V and 3 bases from J, with 14 bases between. The germline V gene has CDR1 SGHRS and CDR2 YFSETQ. The CDR3 length is 15 residues. V gene TRBV5-1 combines with J gene TRBJ1-5; no definite D call. This receptor was taken from a human donor who donated a stem cell graft to a child with SCID. The sequenced sample was PBMCs from the stem cell graft donor, obtained from the stem cell graft. CDR3 DNA: TGCGCCAGCAGCGCCCGGGTTTTGAACAATCAGCCCCAGCATTTT. This translates into CASSARVLNNQPQHF.